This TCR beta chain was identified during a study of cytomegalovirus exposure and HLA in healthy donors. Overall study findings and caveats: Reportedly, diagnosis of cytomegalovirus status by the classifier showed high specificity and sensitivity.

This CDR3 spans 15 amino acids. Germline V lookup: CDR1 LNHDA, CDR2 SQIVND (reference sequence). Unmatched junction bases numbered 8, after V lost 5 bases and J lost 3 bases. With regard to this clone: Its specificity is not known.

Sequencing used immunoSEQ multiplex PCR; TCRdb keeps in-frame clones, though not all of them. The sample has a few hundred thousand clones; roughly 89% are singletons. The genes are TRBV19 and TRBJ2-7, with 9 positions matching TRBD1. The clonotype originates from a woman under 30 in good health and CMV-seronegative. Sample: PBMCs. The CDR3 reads CASSSRQGGIYEQYF. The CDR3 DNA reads TGTGCCAGTAGTTCCCGACAGGGGGGTATCTACGAGCAGTACTTC.